This entry lists 13 T cell receptor beta chains sequenced from one sample in a study of CD4 T cells in relation to SARS-CoV-2 and coronaviruses. Here immunoSEQ multiplex PCR was the method, and the copy in TCRdb shows in-frame clones only, minus some. The sample has 65,000 or so clones, roughly 93% seen once; the top ten hold over 0.11%. Unexposed donor CD4+ T cells date from about 2011-2018, before the COVID-19 pandemic. The sequencing input was naive CD4+ T cells from PBMCs. Subset of the sample: naive CD4+ T cells isolated by negative enrichment. The source is a human donor in good health.

V is TRBV6-1 and J is TRBJ2-7, with D uncertain. Germline V gene sequence: CDR1 MNHNS, CDR2 SASEGT. The CDR3 has 15 residues. V lost 2 bases and J 1 base, leaving 12 bases between the germline ends. The CDR3 reads CASSETGYGSYEQYF. DNA for the CDR3: TGTGCCAGCAGTGAAACTGGGTATGGGTCCTACGAGCAGTACTTC.

The gene calls are TRBV6-5 and TRBJ2-7; 10 bases map to TRBD2. Losses at the gene ends were 0 bases for V and 3 bases for J; bases not matched to a gene: 5. The germline V gene encodes CDR1 MNHEY and CDR2 SVGAGI. The CDR3 has 16 amino acids. The CDR3 spells CASSYSSSGRGYEQYF. CDR3 DNA: TGTGCCAGCAGTTACTCTAGCAGCGGGAGGGGCTACGAGCAGTACTTC.

CDR3 in DNA: TGTGCCAGCAGCCTAAGCCACGGGAGTCACGAGCAGTACTTC. The encoded protein is CASSLSHGSHEQYF. V and J are TRBV14 and TRBJ2-7; possible D gene TRBD2, 6 bases. Per the germline V gene, CDR1 is SGHDN and CDR2 is FVKESK. The CDR3 is made up of 14 amino acids. The ends were cut back, 4 bases at V and 5 bases at J, with 15 bases in the middle.

V usage is TRBV7-2 and J usage is TRBJ1-2; 9 bases are shared with TRBD1. CDR3 length: 14 residues. Losses at the gene ends were 4 bases for V and 3 bases for J; bases not matched to a gene: 3. Germline CDR1 SGHTA, CDR2 FQGNSA. CDR3 nucleotide sequence: TGTGCCAGCAGCTCGAGACAGGGGGACTATGGCTACACCTTC. This gives the protein CASSSRQGDYGYTF.

The gene calls are TRBV18 and TRBJ2-3; D remains unclear. Per the germline V gene, CDR1 is KGHSH and CDR2 is LQKENI. This CDR3 is 16 amino acids long. The V end was cut by 4 bases, the J end by 0 bases, with 14 bases between. CDR3 amino acids: CASSLQTSTSTDTQYF. DNA of the CDR3: TGTGCCAGCTCACTACAGACCAGTACTAGCACAGATACGCAGTATTTT.

This chain uses TRBV3-1 (or the pseudogene TRBV3-2) with TRBJ2-6; D gene ambiguous. The CDR3 has 20 amino acids. Trimming left V 0 bases short and J 1 base short, with 19 bases between. Looked up from germline, CDR1 is LGHDT and CDR2 is YNNKEL (reference sequence). CDR3 residues: CASSQDPPLGESSGANVLTF. CDR3 DNA: TGTGCCAGCAGCCAAGATCCCCCTCTTGGCGAGTCATCTGGGGCCAACGTCCTGACTTTC.

This chain joins TRBV25-1 and TRBJ1-2; D is unclear. The CDR3 is 14 residues long. Germline V lookup: CDR1 MGHDK, CDR2 SYGVNS. V lost 2 bases to trimming and J lost 0 bases, with 7 bases between them. CDR3 nucleotide sequence: TGTGCCAGCAGTGAAAATTTCGCTAACTATGGCTACACCTTC. This encodes CASSENFANYGYTF.

The chain combines TRBV10-2 with TRBJ2-5; 12 bases are a match to TRBD1. The CDR3 runs to 16 residues. The germline V gene has CDR1 WSHSY and CDR2 SAAADI. V was pared by 4 bases and J by 5 bases, with 8 bases of the junction left unmatched. CDR3 DNA: TGCGCCAGCAGTGTCACCGGGACAGGGGGCCGGGAGACCCAGTACTTC. Protein: CASSVTGTGGRETQYF.

The V call is TRBV19, the J call TRBJ1-1; the D gene is possibly TRBD1 (6 bases). The CDR3 spans 17 residues. The V end lost 4 bases, the J end lost 5 bases, and 23 bases lay between the germline ends. Germline-derived CDR1 and CDR2 are LNHDA and SQIVND (reference sequence). CDR3 nucleotides: TGTGCCAGTAGTACCGACGGGGGGCGAAGGGGCATGACTGAAGCTTTCTTT. Residues: CASSTDGGRRGMTEAFF.

J is TRBJ2-5 and V is TRBV7-9; no firm D call. This CDR3 has 13 amino acids. Germline CDR1 reads SEHNR; CDR2 reads FQNEAQ (reference sequence). The ends were cut back, 3 bases at V and 1 base at J, with 6 bases in the middle. The CDR3: CASSFSGQETQYF. Written as DNA, the CDR3 is TGTGCCAGCAGCTTCTCCGGCCAAGAGACCCAGTACTTC.

The chain employs TRBV29-1 and TRBJ2-1, with 11 bases fitting TRBD2. This CDR3 has 14 residues. With 3 bases clipped from V and 6 bases from J, the junction kept 4 bases outside the gene matches. Germline CDR1 SQVTM, CDR2 ANQGSEA. CDR3 nucleotides: TGCAGCGTTGATCTTAGCGGGGGGGGCAATGAGCAGTTCTTC. It is translated as CSVDLSGGGNEQFF.

V is TRBV7-9 and J is TRBJ1-6; TRBD1 aligns across 8 bases. With 5 bases clipped from V and 9 bases from J, the junction kept 6 bases outside the gene matches. This CDR3 region has 14 residues. Germline CDR1 SEHNR, CDR2 FQNEAQ (reference sequence). CDR3 region: CASSMGQESSPLHF. CDR3 bases: TGTGCCAGCAGCATGGGACAGGAAAGTTCACCCCTCCACTTT.

The chain recombines TRBV28 with TRBJ1-2, with D possibly TRBD1 on 5 matching bases. CDR1 and CDR2 from the germline V gene are MDHEN and SYDVKM. The CDR3 consists of 16 residues. V was trimmed by 5 bases and J by 0 bases, leaving 16 bases between them. CDR3 sequence: CASSPGTVPANYGYTF. CDR3 sequence (DNA): TGTGCCAGCAGTCCCGGGACTGTCCCCGCTAACTATGGCTACACCTTC.